The clone carrying this T cell receptor (beta chain) was seen many times. Its target is unknown. This specimen comes from a study of T cells in Graves' hyperthyroidism and ophthalmopathy. The study, taken as a whole, reports: A median about 6.2 months before onset, the model predicted ophthalmopathy.

Germline V gives CDR1 DFQATT, CDR2 SNEGSKA (reference sequence). J gave up 5 bases and V 6 bases, and 8 bases lay outside the gene matches. The CDR3 is made up of 14 amino acids. Stable Graves' hyperthyroidism meant no ophthalmopathy progression within 18 months. Diagnosis of hyperthyroidism was new in patients aged 18 to 65, and its duration was under 2 months. Amplification of TCR beta CDR3 regions used RNA as the template. Initially, a first-round RT-PCR of the TCR CDR3 employed the HTBI primer set. MiXCR, applied by TCRdb to the multiplex PCR reads, yields one record per CDR3 protein. The sample comprises roughly 290,000 distinct CDR3 sequences, roughly an eighth of which are singletons, and 7.9% rests with the top ten.

This chain links TRBV20-1 with TRBJ2-1, with 9 bases that match TRBD2. Material: blood. The receptor was isolated from a woman aged 40 to 49 with Graves' hyperthyroidism. CDR3 nucleotide sequence: TGCAGTGCAAAACTAGCGGGCTTTAACAATGAGCAGTTCTTC. Amino acid sequence: CSAKLAGFNNEQFF.